The rows below give T cell receptor beta chains drawn from one sample of a study of T cell repertoires in cytomegalovirus infection. Using its own MiXCR run on the reads, TCRdb lists one record per CDR3 protein. The sample has about 200,000 distinct CDR3 sequences; 9.5% are singletons. Sequenced material: PBMCs. Receptors were obtained from a human donor in good health (CMV status not recorded). Some clones in this sample may be carry-over from other donors' samples. CDR3s leave out the opening cysteine and the closing phenylalanine or tryptophan. The order of the fields is V gene, D gene, CDR3 protein. D genes are given only for firm matches.

>TRBV20-1|TRBD2
SARQAGGPLETQY
>TRBV28|-
ASSTPGTVLYGYT
>TRBV5-8|TRBD1
ASSLKGQGSVAEAF
>TRBV6-1|-
ASSEALGSRHQPQH
>TRBV19|-
ASSADSRGTEAF
>TRBV7-9|-
ASSLPTESYGYT
>TRBV27|TRBD2
ASSLSASGTYTGELF
>TRBV5-4|-
ATSLTRSYEQY
>TRBV19|-
ASNTGRTDTQY
>TRBV7-8|TRBD2
ASSTTSLAGGGF
>TRBV7-6|-
ASSLQGGEAF
>TRBV5-6|TRBD2
ASSLTSGRAADTQY
>TRBV2|TRBD1
ASNTGGYEQY
>TRBV28|-
ASSLNRGLFEKLF
>TRBV6-6|TRBD2
ASTIIAGSEQF
>TRBV4-1|TRBD1
ASSQDFMDRGLSTEAF